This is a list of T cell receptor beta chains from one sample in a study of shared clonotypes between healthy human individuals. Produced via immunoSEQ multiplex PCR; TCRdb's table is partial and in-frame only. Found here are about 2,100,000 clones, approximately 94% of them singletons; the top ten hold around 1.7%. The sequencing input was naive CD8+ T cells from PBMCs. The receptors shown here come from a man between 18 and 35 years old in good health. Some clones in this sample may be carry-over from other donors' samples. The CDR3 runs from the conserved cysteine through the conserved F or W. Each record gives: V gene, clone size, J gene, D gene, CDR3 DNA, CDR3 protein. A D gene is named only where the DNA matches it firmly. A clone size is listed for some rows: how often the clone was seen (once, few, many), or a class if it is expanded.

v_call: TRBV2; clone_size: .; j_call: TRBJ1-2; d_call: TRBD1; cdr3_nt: TGTGCCAGCAGTAAGGACAGGGGGCCGGAGGGCTACACCTTC; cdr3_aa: CASSKDRGPEGYTF
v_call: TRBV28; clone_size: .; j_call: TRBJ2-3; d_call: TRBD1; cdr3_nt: TGTGCCAGCAGTTTACGTGGGGACAGGGACCCCCGCACAGATACGCAGTATTTT; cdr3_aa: CASSLRGDRDPRTDTQYF
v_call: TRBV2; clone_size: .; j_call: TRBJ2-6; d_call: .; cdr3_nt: TGTGCCAGCAGGTACAGGGCCTCTGGGGCCAACGTCCTGACTTTC; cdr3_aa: CASRYRASGANVLTF
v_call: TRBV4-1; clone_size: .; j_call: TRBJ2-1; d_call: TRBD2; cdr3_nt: TGCGCCAGCAGCCTGCGAGCGGGGCCCCGTACCTACAATGAGCAGTTCTTC; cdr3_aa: CASSLRAGPRTYNEQFF
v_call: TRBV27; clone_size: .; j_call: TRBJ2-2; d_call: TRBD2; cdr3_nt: TGTGCCAGCAGTTTCACCTCTGGTAGCGGGAGTACGTTCGGGGAGCTGTTTTTT; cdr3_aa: CASSFTSGSGSTFGELFF
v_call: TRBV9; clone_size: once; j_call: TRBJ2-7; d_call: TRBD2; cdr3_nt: TGTGCCAGCAGCGTAGCTTCCGCGGGAGCGTACGAGCAGTACTTC; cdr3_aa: CASSVASAGAYEQYF
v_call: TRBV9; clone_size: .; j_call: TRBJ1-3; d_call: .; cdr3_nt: TGTGCCAGCAGCGTAGATGACTCTTCTCGAAACACCATATATTTT; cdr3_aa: CASSVDDSSRNTIYF
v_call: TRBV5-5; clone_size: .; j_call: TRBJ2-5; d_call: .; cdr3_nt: TGTGCCAGCAGCCCTAGGGGGGGATTGGAGACCCAGTACTTC; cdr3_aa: CASSPRGGLETQYF
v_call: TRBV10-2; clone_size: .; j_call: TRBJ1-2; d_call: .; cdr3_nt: TGCGCCAGCAGTGAGATCGGTCAGCTCTATGGCTACACCTTC; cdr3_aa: CASSEIGQLYGYTF
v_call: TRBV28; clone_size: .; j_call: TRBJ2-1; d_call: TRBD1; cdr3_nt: TGTGCCAGCAGTCTCACAACAGGGGGCGCCTCCTACAATGAGCAGTTCTTC; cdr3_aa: CASSLTTGGASYNEQFF
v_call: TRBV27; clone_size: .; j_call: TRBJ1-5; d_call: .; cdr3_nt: TGTGCCAGCAGTTTATCGCCAGGCCATAGCAATCAGCCCCAGCATTTT; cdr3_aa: CASSLSPGHSNQPQHF
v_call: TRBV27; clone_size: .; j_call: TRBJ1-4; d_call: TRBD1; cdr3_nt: TGTGCCAGCAGGACCACAGGGGGCGGAATACCTAATGAAAAACTGTTTTTT; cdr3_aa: CASRTTGGGIPNEKLFF
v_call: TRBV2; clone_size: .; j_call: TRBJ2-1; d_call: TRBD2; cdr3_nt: TGTGCCAGCGGGACTAGCGGGGCGAATGAGCAGTTCTTC; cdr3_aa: CASGTSGANEQFF
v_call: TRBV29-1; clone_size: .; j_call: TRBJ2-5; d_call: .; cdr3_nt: TGCAGCGTTGAGTATAGGTCCCAGGAAGAGACCCAGTACTTC; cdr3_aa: CSVEYRSQEETQYF
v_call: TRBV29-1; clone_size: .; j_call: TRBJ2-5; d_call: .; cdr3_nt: TGCAGCGTGCGGTGGGAGACCCAGTACTTC; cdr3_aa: CSVRWETQYF
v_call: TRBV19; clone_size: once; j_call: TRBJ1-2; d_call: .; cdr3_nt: TGTGCCAGTTCAGGGTGGGACGGCTACACCTTC; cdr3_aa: CASSGWDGYTF
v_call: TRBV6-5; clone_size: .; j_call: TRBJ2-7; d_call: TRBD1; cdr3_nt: TGTGCCAGCAGTTACTCGGTCGGGACAGGGGACTACGAGCAGTACTTC; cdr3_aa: CASSYSVGTGDYEQYF
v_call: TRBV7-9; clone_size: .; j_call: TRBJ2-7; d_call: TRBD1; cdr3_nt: TGTGCCAGCAGCTTCGTGCCCGGACAGGGAGGTTACGAGCAGTACTTC; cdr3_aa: CASSFVPGQGGYEQYF
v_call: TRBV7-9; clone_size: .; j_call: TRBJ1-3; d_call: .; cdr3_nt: TGTGCCAGCAGCTTAGAGGGCAGCCCTTCTGGAAACACCATATATTTT; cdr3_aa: CASSLEGSPSGNTIYF
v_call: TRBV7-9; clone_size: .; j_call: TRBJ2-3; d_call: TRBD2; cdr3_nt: TGTGCCAGCAGCTTCCCTAGCGGGATAAGAGAGGCAGATACGCAGTATTTT; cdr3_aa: CASSFPSGIREADTQYF
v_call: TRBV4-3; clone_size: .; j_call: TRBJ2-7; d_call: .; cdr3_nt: TGCGCCAGCAGACAAGGGATTGCCAGCTCCTACGAGCAGTACTTC; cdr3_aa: CASRQGIASSYEQYF
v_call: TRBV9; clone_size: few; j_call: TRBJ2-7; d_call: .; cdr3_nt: TGTGCCAGCAGCGTATCAGGGGGGTCCTACGAGCAGTACTTC; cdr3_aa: CASSVSGGSYEQYF
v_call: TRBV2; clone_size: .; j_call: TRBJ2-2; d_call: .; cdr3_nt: TGTGCCAGCACGAGGGCCGGGGAGCTGTTTTTT; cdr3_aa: CASTRAGELFF
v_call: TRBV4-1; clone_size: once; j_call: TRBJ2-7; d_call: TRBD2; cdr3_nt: TGCGCCAGCAGCCAGGGGGGAGGGTCCTACGAGCAGTACTTC; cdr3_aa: CASSQGGGSYEQYF
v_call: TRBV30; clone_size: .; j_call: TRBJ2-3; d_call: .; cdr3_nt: TGTGCCTGGAGTGTAATCGAGACAGATACGCAGTATTTT; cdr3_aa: CAWSVIETDTQYF
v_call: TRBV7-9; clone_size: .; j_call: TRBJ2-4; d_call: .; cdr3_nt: TGTGCCAGCAGCTTAGCCCAGGGCGCCAAAAACATTCAGTACTTC; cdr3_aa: CASSLAQGAKNIQYF
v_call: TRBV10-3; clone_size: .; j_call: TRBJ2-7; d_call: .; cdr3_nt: TGTGCCATCAGGGCCACTTCCTACGAGCAGTACTTC; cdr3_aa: CAIRATSYEQYF
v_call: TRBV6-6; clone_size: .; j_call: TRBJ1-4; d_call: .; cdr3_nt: TGTGCCAGCAGTTCTATAGCAACTAATGAAAAACTGTTTTTT; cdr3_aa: CASSSIATNEKLFF
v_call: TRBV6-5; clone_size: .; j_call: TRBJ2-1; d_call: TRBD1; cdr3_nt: TGTGCCAGCGCCCACAGGGGCAATGAGCAGTTCTTC; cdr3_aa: CASAHRGNEQFF
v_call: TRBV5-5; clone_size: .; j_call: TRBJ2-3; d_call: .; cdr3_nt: TGTGCCAGCAGCCTGACTCGTTCCACAGATACGCAGTATTTT; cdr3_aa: CASSLTRSTDTQYF
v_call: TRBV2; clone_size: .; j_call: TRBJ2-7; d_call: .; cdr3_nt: TGTGCCAGCAGTGAAGGAGGGGGGCCAGCCTACGAGCAGTACTTC; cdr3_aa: CASSEGGGPAYEQYF
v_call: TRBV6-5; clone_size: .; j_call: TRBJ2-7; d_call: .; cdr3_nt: TGTGCCAGCAGTTACTCGACCGGTATAGCAACCTACGAGCAGTACTTC; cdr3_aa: CASSYSTGIATYEQYF
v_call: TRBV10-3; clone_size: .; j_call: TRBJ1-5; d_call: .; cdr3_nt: TGTGCCATCAGTGAGTCGGGGAGTGGGACACCATCCAATCAGCCCCAGCATTTT; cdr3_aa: CAISESGSGTPSNQPQHF
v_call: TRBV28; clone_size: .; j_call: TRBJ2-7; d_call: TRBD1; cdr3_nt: TGTGCCAGCAGTACACGGACAGGGTTGATCTTCCTCGAGCAGTACTTC; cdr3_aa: CASSTRTGLIFLEQYF
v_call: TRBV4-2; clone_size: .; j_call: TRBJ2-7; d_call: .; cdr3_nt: TGTGCCAGCAGCCAATCATCGGACTACGAGCAGTACTTC; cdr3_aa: CASSQSSDYEQYF
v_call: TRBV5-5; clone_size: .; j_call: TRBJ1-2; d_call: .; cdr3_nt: TGTGCCAGCAGGCCTGCGGATTACTATGGCTACACCTTC; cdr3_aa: CASRPADYYGYTF
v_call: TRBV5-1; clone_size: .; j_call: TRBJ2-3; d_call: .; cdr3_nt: TGCGCCAGCAGCTTGGGAGGCGATACGCAGTATTTT; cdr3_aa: CASSLGGDTQYF
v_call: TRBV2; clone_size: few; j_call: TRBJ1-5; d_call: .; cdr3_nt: TGTGCCAGCAGGGGCGATTATAGCAATCAGCCCCAGCATTTT; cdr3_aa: CASRGDYSNQPQHF